Reported below is one T cell receptor beta chain. Germline V gene sequence: CDR1 MGHRA, CDR2 YSYEKL. V gave up 4 bases and J gave up 6 bases; unmatched junction bases: 5. The CDR3 consists of 14 residues. This sample stems from a study of blood T cell repertoires in COVID-19. For the study at large: Acute and convalescent COVID-19 specimens originated in the United States, Italy and Spain. Sources were T cells, B-cell-depleted T cells, or PBMCs; the material itself was cDNA or gDNA.

Original processing methods: Scientists estimated how many nucleated cells there were by amplifying reference gene primers. TCRdb keeps only in-frame clones here, not all; method: immunoSEQ multiplex PCR. The V and J calls and clone size were taken over from that table, and D and trimming were inferred from the DNA. The sample has 170,000 or so clones; about nine tenths are singletons. Sequenced input: peripheral blood. J is TRBJ2-7 and V is TRBV4-1, with 11 bases lining up with TRBD1. This sequence originates from a man aged 18 to 35 who had recovered from COVID-19. The CDR3 DNA is TGCGCCAGCAGCCTCAGGACAGGGGGCTCCGAGCAGTACTTC. It codes for CASSLRTGGSEQYF.